There are a few counts of the clone carrying this T cell receptor (beta chain). Its antigen remains unknown. CDR3 length: 16 amino acids. Germline V gene data show CDR1 as SGHRS and CDR2 as YFSETQ. Deletions cut 0 bases from V and 4 bases from J, with 14 bases between. The entry originates in a study of T-cell memory formation after mild COVID-19. TCRdb independently ran MiXCR on the 5' RACE reads; one entry per CDR3 protein. The table records fewer than 550,000 distinct CDR3 sequences, 20% of them present only once. General study findings and limits: Whether second-wave clones peaking at day 37 were SARS-CoV-2 specific went unconfirmed. Clones contracting over day 15 to 85 were CD4/CD8 balanced, with later expanders leaning CD4+.

This TCR came from an adult woman who had mild COVID-19 (a few samples of this study predate the infection). Cell type and time point are not known. Sequenced input: PBMCs or a T cell subset sorted from them (not recorded which). The rearrangement links TRBV5-1 to TRBJ1-3; no firm D call. This chain's CDR3 is CASSLGQGAGGNTIYF. The CDR3, as DNA: TGCGCCAGCAGCTTGGGACAAGGCGCCGGGGGAAACACCATATATTTT.